This TCR beta chain originates from a study of T cell responses to AZD1222 COVID-19 vaccine. CDR3 length equals 12 residues. Per the germline V gene, CDR1 is SEHNR and CDR2 is FQNEAQ (reference sequence). V was clipped by 6 bases and J by 3 bases, with 9 bases between them. In its sample, this clone was seen a few times. TCRdb keeps only in-frame clones here, not all; method: immunoSEQ multiplex PCR. Among fewer than 150,000 clones listed, 85% to 90% were seen once. The sample in question was peripheral blood, obtained 28 days after the second AZD1222 dose. The clonotype originates from an adult who received the AZD1222 COVID-19 vaccine. This chain uses TRBV7-9 with TRBJ2-7, with D tentatively TRBD1 (6 bases). CDR3 nucleotide sequence: TGTGCCAGCAGTCTACAGGGCTACGAGCAGTACTTC. It translates to CASSLQGYEQYF.